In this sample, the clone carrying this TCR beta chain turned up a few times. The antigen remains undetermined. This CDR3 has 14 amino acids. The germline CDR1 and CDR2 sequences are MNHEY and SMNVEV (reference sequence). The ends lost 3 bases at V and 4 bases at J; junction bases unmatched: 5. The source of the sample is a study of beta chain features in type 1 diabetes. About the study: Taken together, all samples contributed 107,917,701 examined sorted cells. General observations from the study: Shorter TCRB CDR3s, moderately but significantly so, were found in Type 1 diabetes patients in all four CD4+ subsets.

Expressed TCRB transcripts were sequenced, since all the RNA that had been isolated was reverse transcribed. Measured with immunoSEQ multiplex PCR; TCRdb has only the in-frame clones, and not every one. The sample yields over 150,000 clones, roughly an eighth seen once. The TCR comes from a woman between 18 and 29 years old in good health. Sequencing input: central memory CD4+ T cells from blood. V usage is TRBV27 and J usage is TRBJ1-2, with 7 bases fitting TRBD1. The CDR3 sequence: CASSLGQLSYGYTF. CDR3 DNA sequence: TGTGCCAGCAGTTTGGGACAGCTTTCCTATGGCTACACCTTC.